The rows below give T cell receptor beta chains drawn from one sample of a study of T cell responses to AZD1222 COVID-19 vaccine. Generated by immunoSEQ multiplex PCR, the TCRdb table keeps only in-frame clones and is missing some. In the table there are about 120,000 clones, 70% to 90% of which are singletons. This specimen consisted of peripheral blood, obtained 28 days after the second AZD1222 dose. The receptors come from an adult who received the AZD1222 COVID-19 vaccine. Both conserved end residues are part of each CDR3. A D gene is named only where the DNA matches it firmly. Part of the rows lack a size; the others show once, few, many or a class for expanded clones.

V	size	J	D	CDR3	DNA
TRBV11-2	.	TRBJ1-3	TRBD1	CASSLFPGQEISGNTIYF	TGTGCCAGCAGCTTATTCCCCGGACAGGAGATCTCTGGAAACACCATATATTTT
TRBV4-2	.	TRBJ2-7	.	CASSQGFPYEQYF	TGTGCCAGCAGCCAAGGATTTCCCTACGAGCAGTACTTC
TRBV6-5	.	TRBJ1-2	TRBD1	CASSYSYDRTGDGYTF	TGTGCCAGCAGTTACTCATATGATCGTACAGGGGATGGCTACACCTTC
TRBV5-1	.	TRBJ1-5	.	CASSVGGQVGQPQHF	TGCGCCAGCAGCGTTGGAGGGCAGGTCGGTCAGCCCCAGCATTTT
TRBV25-1	.	TRBJ2-3	.	CASSEQTLSSTDTQYF	TGTGCCAGCAGTGAACAGACTTTATCCAGCACAGATACGCAGTATTTT
TRBV3-1/TRBV3-2	.	TRBJ2-4	.	CASSQGSSGNIQYF	TGTGCCAGCAGCCAAGGGAGCAGCGGAAACATTCAGTACTTC
TRBV7-6	.	TRBJ1-1	TRBD1	CASSPHDGRDRGYLTEAFF	TGTGCCAGCAGCCCCCATGACGGGCGGGACAGGGGGTATCTGACTGAAGCTTTCTTT
TRBV30	once	TRBJ1-5	TRBD1	CAWSVQGGMQPQHF	TGTGCCTGGAGTGTACAAGGGGGCATGCAGCCCCAGCATTTT
TRBV7-3	.	TRBJ1-6	.	CASSTRSSNSPLHF	TGTGCCAGCAGCACCCGCAGTTCTAATTCACCCCTCCACTTT
TRBV19	.	TRBJ1-1	.	CASSFPGRTEAFF	TGTGCCAGTAGTTTCCCGGGACGGACTGAAGCTTTCTTT
TRBV21-1	.	TRBJ2-2	.	CASSKGQGESGELFF	TGTGCCAGCAGCAAGGGACAGGGAGAGAGCGGGGAGCTGTTTTTT
TRBV18	.	TRBJ2-3	TRBD2	CASSQGTSGTQYF	TGTGCCAGCTCACAAGGGACTAGCGGTACGCAGTATTTT
TRBV19	once	TRBJ1-1	.	CASSMGGNTEAFF	TGTGCCAGTAGTATGGGCGGGAACACTGAAGCTTTCTTT
TRBV6-2/TRBV6-3	.	TRBJ2-1	TRBD1	CASSLLPGTGVNEQFF	TGTGCCAGCAGTCTCCTTCCCGGGACAGGGGTCAATGAGCAGTTCTTC
TRBV25-1	.	TRBJ1-1	TRBD1	CASSSPGQGAAGNTEAFF	TGTGCCAGCAGCTCCCCCGGACAGGGGGCGGCGGGGAACACTGAAGCTTTCTTT
TRBV2	once	TRBJ2-2	.	CASSALQTGELFF	TGTGCCAGCAGCGCCCTCCAGACCGGGGAGCTGTTTTTT
TRBV19	.	TRBJ1-4	TRBD1	CASSFTGGQNEKLFF	TGTGCCAGTAGCTTTACAGGGGGGCAGAATGAAAAACTGTTTTTT
TRBV19	.	TRBJ1-4	TRBD1	CASRDRGRIEKLFF	TGTGCCAGTCGGGACAGGGGGCGGATTGAAAAACTGTTTTTT
TRBV29-1	.	TRBJ2-3	.	CSVLGGRRTDTQYF	TGCAGCGTCCTTGGGGGCAGACGGACAGATACGCAGTATTTT
TRBV5-8	.	TRBJ2-7	.	CASKETAVYEQYF	TGTGCCAGCAAAGAGACAGCCGTTTACGAGCAGTACTTC
TRBV11-2	.	TRBJ2-7	.	CASSFWQGDNYEQYF	TGTGCCAGCAGCTTCTGGCAGGGAGATAACTACGAGCAGTACTTC
TRBV9	.	TRBJ1-4	TRBD1	CASSARQGREKLFF	TGTGCCAGCAGCGCCCGACAGGGGAGGGAAAAACTGTTTTTT
TRBV5-6	.	TRBJ1-4	.	CASSLGGSPNEKLFF	TGTGCCAGCAGCTTGGGGGGGTCCCCTAATGAAAAACTGTTTTTT
TRBV18	once	TRBJ1-1	.	CASSRREPPLAFF	TGTGCCAGCTCACGCAGGGAGCCGCCCCTGGCTTTCTTT